These T cell receptor beta chains were read from a single sample in a study of metastatic and nonmetastatic thyroid tumors. TCRdb re-analyzed the PCR reads using MiXCR. The sample contains fewer than 40,000 clones, around half of which appear only once. The sequencing input was tumor tissue. The receptors originated from a male donor with papillary thyroid cancer or a benign thyroid nodule (not recorded which). Some clones in this sample may be carry-over from other donors' samples. Each CDR3 is given with its conserved first and last residue. A D gene is named only where the DNA matches it firmly. Clone size is shown for a subset of rows, as once, few, many or a class of expanded clone.

len: 13
j_gene: TRBJ2-7
abundance: -
v_gene: TRBV20-1
d_gene: -
CDR3aa: CSARETGSYEQYF
CDR3nt: TGCAGTGCTAGAGAGACCGGCTCCTACGAGCAGTACTTC

len: 15
j_gene: TRBJ2-3
abundance: -
v_gene: TRBV9
d_gene: -
CDR3aa: CASSVGGTRTYTQYF
CDR3nt: TGTGCCAGCAGCGTAGGCGGGACACGCACATATACGCAGTATTTT

len: 13
j_gene: TRBJ2-7
abundance: few
v_gene: TRBV12-3/TRBV12-4
d_gene: -
CDR3aa: CASSLAEGREQYF
CDR3nt: TGTGCCAGCAGTTTAGCGGAGGGGAGGGAGCAGTACTTC

len: 13
j_gene: TRBJ1-2
abundance: -
v_gene: TRBV27
d_gene: TRBD1
CDR3aa: CASSYDRGFGYTF
CDR3nt: TGTGCCAGCAGTTACGACAGGGGGTTTGGCTACACCTTC

len: 16
j_gene: TRBJ2-3
abundance: -
v_gene: TRBV4-2
d_gene: TRBD2
CDR3aa: CASSQETSGSTDTQYF
CDR3nt: TGTGCCAGCAGCCAAGAGACTAGCGGAAGCACAGATACGCAGTATTTT

len: 14
j_gene: TRBJ2-2
abundance: -
v_gene: TRBV4-2
d_gene: -
CDR3aa: CASSQDDFPGELFF
CDR3nt: TGTGCCAGCAGCCAAGACGATTTCCCCGGGGAGCTGTTTTTT

len: 17
j_gene: TRBJ1-6
abundance: -
v_gene: TRBV5-4
d_gene: -
CDR3aa: CASSLYAGPSFNSPLHF
CDR3nt: TGTGCCAGCAGCTTGTACGCAGGGCCCTCGTTCAATTCACCCCTCCACTTT

len: 15
j_gene: TRBJ2-6
abundance: -
v_gene: TRBV6-1
d_gene: -
CDR3aa: CASSEKGAGANVLTF
CDR3nt: TGTGCCAGCAGTGAAAAGGGGGCTGGGGCCAACGTCCTGACTTTC

len: 14
j_gene: TRBJ1-5
abundance: -
v_gene: TRBV5-6
d_gene: -
CDR3aa: CASSALRGNQPQHF
CDR3nt: TGTGCCAGCAGTGCGCTAAGGGGAAATCAGCCCCAGCATTTT

len: 13
j_gene: TRBJ2-5
abundance: -
v_gene: TRBV19
d_gene: -
CDR3aa: CASSIPGERTQYF
CDR3nt: TGTGCCAGTAGTATCCCCGGGGAGAGGACCCAGTACTTC

len: 14
j_gene: TRBJ1-6
abundance: -
v_gene: TRBV11-2
d_gene: -
CDR3aa: CASSSRDLGSPLHF
CDR3nt: TGTGCCAGCAGCAGCAGGGACTTAGGTTCACCCCTCCACTTT

len: 19
j_gene: TRBJ2-7
abundance: -
v_gene: TRBV18
d_gene: -
CDR3aa: CASSPWSYLLGGEGYEQYF
CDR3nt: TGTGCCAGCTCACCATGGTCGTATCTTTTAGGGGGAGAGGGGTACGAGCAGTACTTC

len: 15
j_gene: TRBJ2-3
abundance: -
v_gene: TRBV12-3/TRBV12-4
d_gene: TRBD2
CDR3aa: CASSLSGGATDTQYF
CDR3nt: TGTGCCAGCAGCCTTAGCGGGGGGGCCACAGATACGCAGTATTTT

len: 17
j_gene: TRBJ2-6
abundance: -
v_gene: TRBV20-1
d_gene: TRBD1
CDR3aa: CSARGRDRGQGANVLTF
CDR3nt: TGCAGTGCTAGAGGCCGGGACAGGGGGCAAGGGGCCAACGTCCTGACTTTC

len: 12
j_gene: TRBJ1-1
abundance: -
v_gene: TRBV10-3
d_gene: -
CDR3aa: CAIRNPNTEAFF
CDR3nt: TGTGCCATCAGGAACCCCAACACTGAAGCTTTCTTT

len: 18
j_gene: TRBJ1-5
abundance: few
v_gene: TRBV6-2/TRBV6-3
d_gene: -
CDR3aa: CASSPQGGGARGNQPQHF
CDR3nt: TGTGCCAGCAGTCCACAAGGGGGAGGGGCAAGAGGCAATCAGCCCCAGCATTTT

len: 14
j_gene: TRBJ1-1
abundance: -
v_gene: TRBV5-1
d_gene: -
CDR3aa: CASSLDAMNTEAFF
CDR3nt: TGCGCCAGCAGCTTGGATGCTATGAACACTGAAGCTTTCTTT

len: 13
j_gene: TRBJ1-1
abundance: few
v_gene: TRBV6-2/TRBV6-3
d_gene: -
CDR3aa: CASSQAGNTEAFF
CDR3nt: TGTGCCAGCAGCCAAGCGGGGAACACTGAAGCTTTCTTT

len: 12
j_gene: TRBJ2-7
abundance: -
v_gene: TRBV13
d_gene: -
CDR3aa: CASSQQGYEQYF
CDR3nt: TGTGCCAGCAGCCAACAGGGCTACGAGCAGTACTTC

len: 14
j_gene: TRBJ1-6
abundance: -
v_gene: TRBV5-1
d_gene: -
CDR3aa: CASSSGEGDSPLHF
CDR3nt: TGCGCCAGCAGTTCAGGGGAAGGCGATTCACCCCTCCACTTT

len: 18
j_gene: TRBJ2-1
abundance: few
v_gene: TRBV28
d_gene: -
CDR3aa: CASSFARAESTLHNEQFF
CDR3nt: TGTGCCAGCAGTTTTGCCCGTGCCGAAAGCACCCTTCACAATGAGCAGTTCTTC

len: 14
j_gene: TRBJ1-2
abundance: -
v_gene: TRBV9
d_gene: TRBD1
CDR3aa: CASSASTGAYGYTF
CDR3nt: TGTGCCAGCAGCGCCTCGACAGGGGCCTATGGCTACACCTTC

len: 12
j_gene: TRBJ1-2
abundance: -
v_gene: TRBV30
d_gene: -
CDR3aa: CACPAGVGGYTF
CDR3nt: TGTGCCTGTCCCGCGGGGGTGGGCGGCTACACCTTC

len: 12
j_gene: TRBJ1-2
abundance: -
v_gene: TRBV28
d_gene: -
CDR3aa: CASNTVLGGYTF
CDR3nt: TGTGCCAGCAACACGGTCCTCGGTGGCTACACCTTC